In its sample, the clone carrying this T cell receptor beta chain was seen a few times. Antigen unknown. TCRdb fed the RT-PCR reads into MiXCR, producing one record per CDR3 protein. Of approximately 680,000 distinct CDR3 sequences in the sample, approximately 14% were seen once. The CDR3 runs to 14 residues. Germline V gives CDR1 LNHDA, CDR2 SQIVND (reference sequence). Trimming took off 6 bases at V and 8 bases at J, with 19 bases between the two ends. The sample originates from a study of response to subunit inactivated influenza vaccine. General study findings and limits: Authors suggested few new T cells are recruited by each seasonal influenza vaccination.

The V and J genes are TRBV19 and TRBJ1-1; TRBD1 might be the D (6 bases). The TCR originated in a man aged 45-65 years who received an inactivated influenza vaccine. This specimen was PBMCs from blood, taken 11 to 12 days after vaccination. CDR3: CASRGWTVPEEAFF. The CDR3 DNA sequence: TGTGCCAGTAGGGGATGGACAGTTCCGGAGGAAGCTTTCTTT. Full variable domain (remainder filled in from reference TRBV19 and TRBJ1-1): DGGITQSPKYLFRKEGQNVTLSCEQNLNHDAMYWYRQDPGQGLRLIYYSQIVNDFQKGDIAEGYSVSREKKESFPLTVTSAQKNPTAFYLCASRGWTVPEEAFFGQGTRLTVV.